This T cell receptor beta chain was captured in a study of control samples from healthy donors and cancer patients. Sequenced by immunoSEQ multiplex PCR; TCRdb stores in-frame clones only, minus some. This sample's table reports fewer than 200,000 clones. The germline V gene has CDR1 SGHTA and CDR2 FQGNSA. The CDR3 totals 15 residues. V lost 1 base and J 6 bases, leaving 15 bases between the germline ends. This chain links TRBV7-2 with TRBJ1-1; D is undetermined. Input material: blood. The TCR sequence derives from a woman under 40 in good health. Written as DNA, the CDR3 is TGTGCCAGCAGCTTAGTTCGCAGTCCCGGCGCTGAAGCTTTCTTT. Its translation is CASSLVRSPGAEAFF.